The clone carrying this T cell receptor (beta chain) was counted a few times. Its specificity is unknown. The sample belongs to a study of cytomegalovirus exposure and HLA in healthy donors. Whole-study findings and limits: Reports credit the classifier with highly specific, highly sensitive diagnosis of cytomegalovirus status. About 180 TCR beta chains were listed as cytomegalovirus-associated. While the bulk of TCR sequences proved rare, some public TCRs turned up in many donors.

Measured with immunoSEQ multiplex PCR; TCRdb has only the in-frame clones, and not every one. The sample has around 250,000 clones, 90% seen once. This CDR3 has 15 residues. Germline trimming cut 4 bases from V and 3 bases from J; bases unmatched to any gene: 6. CDR1 KGHSH and CDR2 LQKENI come from the germline V gene. The receptor comes from a woman aged 18-30 years in good health and CMV-seronegative. The sequenced sample consisted of PBMCs. This sequence joins TRBV18 and TRBJ1-5; 7 bases map to TRBD1. The CDR3 nucleotides are TGTGCCAGCTCACTGACAGGGACTTTCAATCAGCCCCAGCATTTT. Encoded protein: CASSLTGTFNQPQHF.